This TCR beta chain was profiled in a study of T cell responses to AZD1222 COVID-19 vaccine. Study information: Some second doses came at about 4 weeks and others at about 12 weeks; these were pooled.

V was trimmed by 1 base and J by 2 bases, leaving 9 bases between them. Germline assignment: CDR1 SNHLY and CDR2 FYNNEI. CDR3 length: 15 amino acids. Notes on the study in general: Dominant at 160-218 and 743-854, vaccine-associated CD4 TCRs also spanned spike. Just a handful of people given AZD1222 tested seropositive at baseline.

Data came from immunoSEQ multiplex PCR; TCRdb stores just in-frame clones and leaves some out. Of approximately 180,000 clones listed, almost 90% are singletons. For this clone: No antigen is known for it.

Material: peripheral blood, obtained on day 0 of AZD1222 vaccination. This receptor was obtained from an adult in good health. The chain uses TRBV2 and TRBJ2-1, with unresolved D. The CDR3 nucleotides are TGTGCCAGCAGTGAAGATCTGGGGACCTACAATGAGCAGTTCTTC. This codes for CASSEDLGTYNEQFF.